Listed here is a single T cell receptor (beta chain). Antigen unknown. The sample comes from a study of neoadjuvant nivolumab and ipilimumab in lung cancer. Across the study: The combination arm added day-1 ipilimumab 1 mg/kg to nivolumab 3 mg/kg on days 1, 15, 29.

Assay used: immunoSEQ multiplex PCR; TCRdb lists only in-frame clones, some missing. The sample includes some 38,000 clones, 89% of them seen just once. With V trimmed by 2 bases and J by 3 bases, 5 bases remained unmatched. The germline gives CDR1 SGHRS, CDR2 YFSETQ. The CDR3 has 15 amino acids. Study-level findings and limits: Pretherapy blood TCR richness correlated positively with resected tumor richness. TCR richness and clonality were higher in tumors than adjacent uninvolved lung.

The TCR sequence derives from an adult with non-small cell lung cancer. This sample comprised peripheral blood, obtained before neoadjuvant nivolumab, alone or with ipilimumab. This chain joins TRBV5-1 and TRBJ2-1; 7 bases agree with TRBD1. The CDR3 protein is CASSFPGQSYNEQFF. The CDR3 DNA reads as TGCGCCAGCAGCTTTCCGGGACAGAGCTACAATGAGCAGTTCTTC.